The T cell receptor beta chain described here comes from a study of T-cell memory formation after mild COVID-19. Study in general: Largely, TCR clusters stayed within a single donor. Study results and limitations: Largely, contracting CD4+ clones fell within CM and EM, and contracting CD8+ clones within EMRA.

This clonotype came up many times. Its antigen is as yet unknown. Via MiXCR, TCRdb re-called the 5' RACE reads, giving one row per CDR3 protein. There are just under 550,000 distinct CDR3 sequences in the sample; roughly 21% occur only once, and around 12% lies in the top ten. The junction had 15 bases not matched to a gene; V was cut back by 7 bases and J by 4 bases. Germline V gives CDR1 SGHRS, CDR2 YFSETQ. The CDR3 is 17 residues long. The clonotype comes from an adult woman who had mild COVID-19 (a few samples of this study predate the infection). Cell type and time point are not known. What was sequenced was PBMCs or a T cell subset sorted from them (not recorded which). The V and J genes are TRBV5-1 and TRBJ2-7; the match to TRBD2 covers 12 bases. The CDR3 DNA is TGCGCCAGCGGCGGGACTAGCGGGCCCCATCACGCTTACGAGCAGTACTTC. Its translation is CASGGTSGPHHAYEQYF.